The 20 T cell receptor beta chains in this list originate from one sample, sequenced in a study of early T cells in non-severe SARS-CoV-2 infection. MiXCR, applied by TCRdb to the 5' RACE reads, yields one record per CDR3 protein. This table holds just under 85,000 distinct CDR3 sequences, more than 9% found once. The source was whole blood, collected at baseline. All receptors derive from an adult who was a healthcare worker with PCR-confirmed SARS-CoV-2 infection or an uninfected control (not recorded which).

This clonotype was recorded many times. This chain links TRBV9 with TRBJ2-3, with D unresolved. This CDR3 comprises 14 residues. V lost 7 bases and J 2 bases, leaving 14 bases between the germline ends. Germline V gene lookup returns CDR1 SGDLS and CDR2 YYNGEE. In DNA, the CDR3 is TGTGCCAGCTCTCCCGTGGGGTTCACAGATACGCAGTATTTT. It translates to CASSPVGFTDTQYF.

A few counts support this clonotype. The chain carries TRBV12-3 or TRBV12-4 and TRBJ1-2; D remains ambiguous. Trimming shortened V by 6 bases and J by 3 bases, and 11 bases separated the two germline ends. This CDR3 region has 13 residues. The CDR3 DNA reads as TGTGCCAGCAGAGAAGTGGGTTACTATGGCTACACCTTC. Protein: CASREVGYYGYTF.

This clonotype was picked up a small number of times. The rearrangement joins TRBV20-1 to TRBJ2-3; 11 bases are a match to TRBD2. Germline CDR1 and CDR2: DFQATT and SNEGSKA (reference sequence). With 0 bases clipped from V and 5 bases from J, the junction kept 7 bases outside the gene matches. The CDR3 runs to 16 residues. CDR3 sequence: CSARDPWTSGLDTQYF. The CDR3 DNA reads TGCAGTGCTAGAGATCCCTGGACTAGCGGGTTAGATACGCAGTATTTT.

This clonotype was counted ten times or more. This chain connects TRBV6-6 to TRBJ2-3, with 8 bases lining up with TRBD2. The CDR3 spans 20 residues. Trimming cost V 2 bases and J 2 bases; bases outside gene matches: 18. CDR1 and CDR2 from the germline V gene are MNHNY and SVGAGI (reference sequence). This CDR3 reads CASSYPDIPLAGMNTDTQYF. The CDR3 region has the DNA TGTGCCAGCAGTTACCCCGACATTCCTCTAGCGGGCATGAACACAGATACGCAGTATTTT.

This clonotype was seen a few times. The chain links TRBV28 to TRBJ2-7, with a possible D match to TRBD1 (6 bases). Deletions cut 5 bases from V and 2 bases from J, with 13 bases between. Per the germline V gene, CDR1 is MDHEN and CDR2 is SYDVKM. This CDR3 has 14 residues. The DNA of the CDR3 is TGTGCCAGCAGTCCCGGACAGATTACCTACGAGCAGTACTTC. Translating gives CASSPGQITYEQYF.

The chain joins TRBV7-9 to TRBJ1-4, with a possible D match to TRBD1 (6 bases). The CDR3 runs to 16 residues. Germline V gives CDR1 SEHNR, CDR2 FQNEAQ (reference sequence). V dropped 4 bases and J dropped 3 bases, with 15 bases sitting between them. CDR3 bases: TGTGCCAGCAGCTCCAGACAGGTCTCGGCTAATGAAAAACTGTTTTTT. Translation gives CASSSRQVSANEKLFF.

This clonotype was counted only a few times. The J gene is TRBJ2-1, the V gene TRBV5-6; 8 bases map to TRBD2. The CDR3 length is 13 residues. CDR1 and CDR2 (germline): SGHDT, YYEEEE. V lost 0 bases, J lost 12 bases, and 5 bases stayed unmatched. The CDR3 DNA reads as TGTGCCAGCAGCTTGGCGACTAGCGACGGGCAGTTCTTC. As protein: CASSLATSDGQFF. Combining the CDR3 with reference TRBV5-6 and TRBJ2-1 gives the whole variable domain DAGVTQSPTHLIKTRGQQVTLRCSPKSGHDTVSWYQQALGQGPQFIFQYYEEEERQRGNFPDRFSGHQFPNYSSELNVNALLLGDSALYLCASSLATSDGQFFGPGTRLTVL.

This clonotype appeared a few times. The chain has TRBV21-1 and TRBJ2-7; no check of the table's D call, TRBD1, against the DNA was made. TRBV21-1 is described as a pseudogene. The CDR3 totals 15 residues. CDR3 DNA sequence: TGTGCCAGCAGCAAACCGGACCAGGGGTCCTACGAGCAGTACTTC. This sequence encodes CASSKPDQGSYEQYF.

This clonotype was counted between two and nine times. The chain joins TRBV9 to TRBJ1-2; 8 bases map to TRBD1. V trimming: 4 bases; J trimming: 8 bases; junction bases outside the gene matches: 13. The CDR3 has 15 amino acids. Germline lookup yields CDR1 SGDLS and CDR2 YYNGEE. CDR3 residues: CASSSLAGGSGGYTF. The CDR3 bases are TGTGCCAGCAGCAGCTTAGCAGGGGGCTCGGGCGGCTACACCTTC.

This clonotype was seen a few times. The chain employs TRBV20-1 and TRBJ2-7, with 9 bases fitting TRBD2. Germline loops: CDR1 DFQATT, CDR2 SNEGSKA (reference sequence). This CDR3 comprises 17 residues. Germline trimming cut 6 bases from V and 1 base from J; bases unmatched to any gene: 16. The CDR3 region has the DNA TGCAGTGCCCTCCTCCGTAAAGGACTAGCGATTTCCTACGAGCAGTACTTC. Translated: CSALLRKGLAISYEQYF.

This clonotype came up a few times. The DNA for the CDR3 is TGTGCCAGCAGCGGTAGCGGGGAGCTGTTTTTT. Translation: CASSGSGELFF. The chain employs TRBV7-6 and TRBJ2-2, with D unclear. Trimming pared 5 bases from V and 7 bases from J, leaving 5 bases between. The CDR3 has 11 residues. Germline V lookup: CDR1 SGHVS, CDR2 FNYEAQ.

This chain joins TRBV21-1 and TRBJ1-1; the DNA was not compared with TRBD1, the D call given in the table. TRBV21-1 corresponds to a pseudogene. This CDR3 has 16 residues. CDR3 residues: CASSAQGAAMNTEAFF. CDR3 nucleotides: TGTGCCAGCAGCGCCCAGGGGGCGGCTATGAACACTGAAGCTTTCTTT.

The chain has TRBV9 and TRBJ2-2; the D gene is possibly TRBD1 (5 bases). V was shortened by 0 bases and J by 0 bases, with 9 bases between the two germline ends. CDR1 and CDR2 from the germline V gene are SGDLS and YYNGEE. The length of the CDR3 is 16 residues. This chain's CDR3 is CASSVGYRSNTGELFF. The CDR3 DNA follows: TGTGCCAGCAGCGTAGGTTACAGGTCGAACACCGGGGAGCTGTTTTTT. The whole variable domain, remainder taken from reference TRBV9 and TRBJ2-2, is DSGVTQTPKHLITATGQRVTLRCSPRSGDLSVYWYQQSLDQGLQFLIQYYNGEERAKGNILERFSAQQFPDLHSELNLSSLELGDSALYFCASSVGYRSNTGELFFGEGSRLTVL.

This clonotype was detected ten times or more. The chain employs TRBV7-8 and TRBJ1-2; D is possibly TRBD1 (5 bases). Looked up from germline, CDR1 is SGHVS and CDR2 is FQNEAQ. V was trimmed by 4 bases and J by 7 bases, leaving 10 bases between them. CDR3 size: 12 residues. CDR3 DNA sequence: TGTGCCAGCAGCTCCACTAGGGGTGGCTACACCTTC. This codes for CASSSTRGGYTF.

This clonotype was seen at least ten times. V and J are TRBV5-1 and TRBJ2-5, with no clear D. The germline V and J ends were trimmed by 0 bases and 5 bases, with 8 bases remaining between them. The CDR3 spans 13 residues. Per germline, CDR1 SGHRS and CDR2 YFSETQ. The CDR3 nucleotides read TGCGCCAGCAGCTTGGGCCCCGACGAGACCCAGTACTTC. Its translation: CASSLGPDETQYF.

Judged by abundance, this clonotype is medium-sized. The V call is TRBV20-1, the J call TRBJ2-7; D perhaps matches TRBD2 (5 bases). CDR3 length: 13 residues. V dropped 3 bases and J dropped 0 bases, with 9 bases sitting between them. Germline CDR1 reads DFQATT; CDR2 reads SNEGSKA (reference sequence). CDR3 coding DNA: TGCAGTGCTAGGGACTTTCCCTCCTACGAGCAGTACTTC. Translation gives CSARDFPSYEQYF.

This clonotype was counted at least ten times. The chain uses TRBV6-5 and TRBJ2-5; no firm D call. CDR3 length equals 15 residues. V lost 6 bases and J 2 bases, leaving 16 bases between the germline ends. Germline CDR1 is MNHEY and CDR2 is SVGAGI. The CDR3 loop is CASRPFTARQETQYF. CDR3 coding DNA: TGTGCCAGCAGGCCCTTCACGGCAAGACAAGAGACCCAGTACTTC.

This clonotype was found a few times. The rearrangement joins TRBV5-4 to TRBJ2-1, with a possible D match to TRBD1 (5 bases). This CDR3 comprises 15 residues. From germline, CDR1 is SGHNT and CDR2 YYREEE (reference sequence). The V and J ends lost 3 bases and 6 bases respectively, with 16 bases between them. CDR3 sequence: CASSSGHPSANEQFF. CDR3 nucleotide sequence: TGTGCCAGCAGCTCCGGACATCCCTCCGCCAATGAGCAGTTCTTC.

This clonotype was seen more than once but under ten times. J is TRBJ1-2 and V is TRBV28, with D hard to call. Germline CDR1 and CDR2: MDHEN and SYDVKM. V was pared by 3 bases and J by 4 bases, with 9 bases between. The CDR3 loop spans 13 amino acids. CDR3 amino acids: CASSFQLGYGYTF. CDR3 in DNA: TGTGCCAGCAGTTTTCAGCTAGGCTATGGCTACACCTTC.

The genes are TRBV28 and TRBJ1-2, with 7 positions matching TRBD1. Germline-derived CDR1 and CDR2 are MDHEN and SYDVKM. The CDR3 length is 16 residues. With V trimmed by 5 bases and J by 8 bases, 17 bases remained unmatched. CDR3 loop: CASSPPLAGGWGGYTF. CDR3 coding DNA: TGTGCCAGCAGTCCGCCCCTCGCAGGGGGATGGGGAGGCTACACCTTC.